This is a list of T cell receptor beta chains from one sample in a study of T cell repertoires in cytomegalovirus infection. Using its own MiXCR run on the reads, TCRdb lists one record per CDR3 protein. The sample lists hundreds of thousands of distinct CDR3 sequences; 30% to 35% were seen once. Antigens of these TCRs are unknown. The specimen comprised cultured PBMCs, sampled from culture after CMV antigen stimulation. These receptors originate from a human donor in good health (CMV status not recorded). Some clones in this sample may be carry-over from other donors' samples. Both conserved end residues are part of each CDR3. A D gene is named only where the DNA matches it firmly. Rows give clone size only sometimes, using once, few, many, or a class for an expanded clone.

TGTGCCAGCTCACCACGAGGGGACCCCAACTATGGCTACACCTTC	CASSPRGDPNYGYTF	.	.	TRBV18	TRBJ1-2
TGTGCCAGCAGTCCTCCCGGGACACCTGGAAACACCATATATTTT	CASSPPGTPGNTIYF	.	.	TRBV25-1	TRBJ1-3
TGTGCCAGCAGCTTTTCCGGGACGGGAGGAAACACCATATATTTT	CASSFSGTGGNTIYF	.	many	TRBV7-8	TRBJ1-3
TGTGCCAGCAGCCCCACCCCGGGCGGTGAGCAGTTCTTC	CASSPTPGGEQFF	.	few	TRBV7-6	TRBJ2-1
TGTGCCAGCAGCTTCTCGGGCGGATTGAACACTGAAGCTTTCTTT	CASSFSGGLNTEAFF	.	few	TRBV7-2	TRBJ1-1
TGTGCCAGTAGTACCAGACTAGCGGAGGCCAATGAGCAGTTCTTC	CASSTRLAEANEQFF	TRBD2	.	TRBV19	TRBJ2-1
TGTGCCAGCAGTAGCAGGGGGCCAAACTATGGCTACACCTTC	CASSSRGPNYGYTF	TRBD1	few	TRBV12-3/TRBV12-4	TRBJ1-2
TGTGCCACCAGTGCCCTTCCCGACCGGACTAGCGGGAATCTTGGTGAGCAGTTCTTC	CATSALPDRTSGNLGEQFF	TRBD2	few	TRBV24-1	TRBJ2-1
TGTGCCACAACCGGGACGGGACATTTTGAGACCCAGTACTTC	CATTGTGHFETQYF	.	few	TRBV6-1	TRBJ2-5
TGTGCCAGCAGCCCGGGACTAGCGGGTTCGGCCGAGCAGTACTTC	CASSPGLAGSAEQYF	TRBD2	few	TRBV12-3/TRBV12-4	TRBJ2-7
TGTGCCAGTGCGGGACTAGCGGGAGTGGCAGATACGCAGTATTTT	CASAGLAGVADTQYF	TRBD2	.	TRBV19	TRBJ2-3